Listed below are T cell receptor beta chains from one sample, sequenced in a study of T-cell memory formation after mild COVID-19. A single record per CDR3 protein comes from TCRdb applying MiXCR to the 5' RACE reads. The profile shows tens of thousands of distinct CDR3 sequences, 25% to 35% of them singletons. The sequenced material came from PBMCs or a T cell subset sorted from them (not recorded which). Receptors originate from a man aged 18 to 30 who had mild COVID-19 (a few samples of this study predate the infection). Cell type and time point are not known. Each CDR3 is given with its conserved first and last residue. Each record gives: clone size, D gene, J gene, V gene, CDR3 DNA, CDR3 protein. The D gene is left open where the match is weak. Size is stated for part of the rows, as once, few or many counts, or as a class when the clone is expanded.

size: many; D: TRBD1; J: TRBJ1-2; V: TRBV6-6; DNA: TGTGCCAGCAGTACCGGGACAGGGGAGGGCTATGGCTACACCTTC; CDR3: CASSTGTGEGYGYTF
size: NA; D: NA; J: TRBJ2-2; V: TRBV7-6; DNA: TGTGCCAGCAGCTTATTTGGCGGGGAGCTGTTTTTT; CDR3: CASSLFGGELFF
size: medium-sized; D: TRBD2; J: TRBJ2-7; V: TRBV13; DNA: TGTGCCAGCAGCCCAAAGACCTCTAGCGGGGGGGCCCGGTCCTACGAGCAGTACTTC; CDR3: CASSPKTSSGGARSYEQYF
size: NA; D: NA; J: TRBJ1-2; V: TRBV11-2; DNA: TGTGCCAGCAGCTCTTCCCCGTTAAAGGGCTACACCTTC; CDR3: CASSSSPLKGYTF
size: few; D: TRBD2; J: TRBJ2-1; V: TRBV4-1; DNA: TGCGCCAGCAGAATAGCGGGGAGCTCCTACAATGAGCAGTTCTTC; CDR3: CASRIAGSSYNEQFF
size: few; D: NA; J: TRBJ2-1; V: TRBV11-2; DNA: TGTGCCAGCAGCCCGGCCCCTGACAATGAGCAGTTCTTC; CDR3: CASSPAPDNEQFF
size: few; D: NA; J: TRBJ2-1; V: TRBV10-3; DNA: TGTGCCATCAGTGCGGCAGGGGGGGACGATGAGCAGTTCTTC; CDR3: CAISAAGGDDEQFF
size: NA; D: NA; J: TRBJ2-7; V: TRBV18; DNA: TGTGCCAGCTCACCACCGTCCGGCTACGAGCAGTACTTC; CDR3: CASSPPSGYEQYF
size: few; D: TRBD1; J: TRBJ2-5; V: TRBV2; DNA: TGTGCCAGCCTGGGCAGGGGGCAAGAGACCCAGTACTTC; CDR3: CASLGRGQETQYF
size: NA; D: NA; J: TRBJ2-2; V: TRBV7-3; DNA: TGTGCCAGCAGCCCCCAAGGTGGGACAACGAACACCGGGGAGCTGTTTTTT; CDR3: CASSPQGGTTNTGELFF
size: NA; D: NA; J: TRBJ2-5; V: TRBV5-1; DNA: TGCGCCAGCAGCTGGAGCGAGACTAGATTGCGGGCGGCCCAGTACTTC; CDR3: CASSWSETRLRAAQYF
size: NA; D: NA; J: TRBJ2-3; V: TRBV28; DNA: TGTGCCAGCAGTTTCCGGGTTAGCACAGATACGCAGTATTTT; CDR3: CASSFRVSTDTQYF
size: NA; D: NA; J: TRBJ1-4; V: TRBV20-1; DNA: TGCAGTGCATTGGGACGGCTGAATGAAAAACTGTTTTTT; CDR3: CSALGRLNEKLFF
size: NA; D: NA; J: TRBJ1-6; V: TRBV25-1; DNA: TGTGCCAGCAGTGAATGGAACGTACTTTCACCCCTCCACTTT; CDR3: CASSEWNVLSPLHF
size: NA; D: TRBD2; J: TRBJ2-1; V: TRBV4-2; DNA: TGTGCCAGCAGCCAACGTGAGCGGGGGTCTTACAATGAGCAGTTCTTC; CDR3: CASSQRERGSYNEQFF
size: few; D: NA; J: TRBJ2-1; V: TRBV5-6; DNA: TGTGCCAGCAGCTTCCCTCCGGGTCGCCTCGACAATGAGCAGTTCTTC; CDR3: CASSFPPGRLDNEQFF
size: many; D: TRBD2; J: TRBJ2-1; V: TRBV7-9; DNA: TGTGCCAGCAGCTTAACCCGGACTAGCGGGGGGGCTGATGAGCAGTTCTTC; CDR3: CASSLTRTSGGADEQFF
size: NA; D: TRBD1; J: TRBJ2-7; V: TRBV7-9; DNA: TGTGCCAGCAGCTTAACTGGGACAGGGGGATACGAGCAGTACTTC; CDR3: CASSLTGTGGYEQYF
size: few; D: NA; J: TRBJ2-1; V: TRBV7-6; DNA: TGTGCCAGCAGCTTAGGAGTTGGGTCGGGTGAGCAGTTCTTC; CDR3: CASSLGVGSGEQFF
size: few; D: TRBD2; J: TRBJ2-3; V: TRBV7-9; DNA: TGTGCCAGCAGCTCAGGATCAGCGGGGCTCGCAGATACGCAGTATTTT; CDR3: CASSSGSAGLADTQYF
size: NA; D: NA; J: TRBJ1-1; V: TRBV5-1; DNA: TGCGCCAGCAGCTTGAGTGGAAGGGCACCCCGCACTGAAGCTTTCTTT; CDR3: CASSLSGRAPRTEAFF
size: NA; D: NA; J: TRBJ1-2; V: TRBV6-5; DNA: TGTGCCAGCAGTTACTCGATAGGGAAGGATGGCTACACCTTC; CDR3: CASSYSIGKDGYTF
size: NA; D: NA; J: TRBJ2-7; V: TRBV7-9; DNA: TGTGCCAGCAGCCCCCCTGGGACGTTCTCAGACGAGCAGTACTTC; CDR3: CASSPPGTFSDEQYF
size: NA; D: NA; J: TRBJ2-3; V: TRBV29-1; DNA: TGCAGCGCCACGCAGGGGCCGGGGGATACGCAGTATTTT; CDR3: CSATQGPGDTQYF
size: NA; D: TRBD1; J: TRBJ1-2; V: TRBV27; DNA: TGTGCCAGCAGTTTTCAGGGGGAGACCTATGGCTACACCTTC; CDR3: CASSFQGETYGYTF
size: NA; D: TRBD2; J: TRBJ2-1; V: TRBV3-1; DNA: TGTGCCAGCAGCCCGATTCTAGCGGGAGGGCCCTACAATGAGCAGTTCTTC; CDR3: CASSPILAGGPYNEQFF
size: few; D: NA; J: TRBJ1-5; V: TRBV29-1; DNA: TGCAGCGCGGGGGAGGGCCAGCCCCAGCATTTT; CDR3: CSAGEGQPQHF
size: NA; D: TRBD2; J: TRBJ2-3; V: TRBV24-1; DNA: TGTGCCACCAGTGATGGCGAGACTAGCGGGGGGAAAATACTGGATACGCAGTATTTT; CDR3: CATSDGETSGGKILDTQYF